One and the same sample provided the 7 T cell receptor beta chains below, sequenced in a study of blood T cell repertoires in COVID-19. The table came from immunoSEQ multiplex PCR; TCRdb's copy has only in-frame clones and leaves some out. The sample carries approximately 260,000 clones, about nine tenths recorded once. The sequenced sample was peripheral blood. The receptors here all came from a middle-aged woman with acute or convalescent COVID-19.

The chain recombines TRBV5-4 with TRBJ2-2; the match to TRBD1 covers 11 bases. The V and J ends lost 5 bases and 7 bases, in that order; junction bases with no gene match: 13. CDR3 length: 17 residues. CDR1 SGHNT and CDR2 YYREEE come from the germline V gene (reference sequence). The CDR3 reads CASRPSGRTGGHGELFF. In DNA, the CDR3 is TGTGCCAGCAGGCCGAGTGGCAGGACAGGGGGCCACGGGGAGCTGTTTTTT. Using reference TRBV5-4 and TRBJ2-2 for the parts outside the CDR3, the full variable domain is ETGVTQSPTHLIKTRGQQVTLRCSSQSGHNTVSWYQQALGQGPQFIFQYYREEENGRGNFPPRFSGLQFPNYSSELNVNALELDDSALYLCASRPSGRTGGHGELFFGEGSRLTVL.

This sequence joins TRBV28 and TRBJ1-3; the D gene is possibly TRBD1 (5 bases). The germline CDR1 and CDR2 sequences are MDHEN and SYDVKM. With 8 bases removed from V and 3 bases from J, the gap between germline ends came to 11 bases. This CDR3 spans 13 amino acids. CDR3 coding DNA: TGTGCCAGCTTCCTCGGGGGTGGAAACACCATATATTTT. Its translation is CASFLGGGNTIYF.

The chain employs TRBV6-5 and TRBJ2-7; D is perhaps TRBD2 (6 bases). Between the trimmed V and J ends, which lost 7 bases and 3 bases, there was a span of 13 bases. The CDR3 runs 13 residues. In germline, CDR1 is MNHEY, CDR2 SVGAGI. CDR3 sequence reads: CASTTGEVYEQYV. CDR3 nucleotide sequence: TGTGCCAGCACCACGGGGGAGGTCTACGAGCAGTACGTC.

CDR3 nucleotide sequence: TGTGCCAGCAGTTCGCCCGCCCGTTACAGGGTCTACACTGAAGCTTTCTTT. Translated, it gives CASSSPARYRVYTEAFF. The V call is TRBV6-2 or TRBV6-3, the J call TRBJ1-1; a weak D match, TRBD1 (6 bases). Per germline, CDR1 MNHEY and CDR2 SVGEGT. The V and J ends lost 4 bases and 3 bases respectively, with 21 bases between them. The CDR3 has 17 amino acids.

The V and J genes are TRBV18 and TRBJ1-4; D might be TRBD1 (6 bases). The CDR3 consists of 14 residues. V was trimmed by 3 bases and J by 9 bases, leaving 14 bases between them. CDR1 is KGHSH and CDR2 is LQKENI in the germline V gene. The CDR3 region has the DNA TGTGCCAGCTCACCGGACAGACACAATCAAAAACTGTTTTTT. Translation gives CASSPDRHNQKLFF.

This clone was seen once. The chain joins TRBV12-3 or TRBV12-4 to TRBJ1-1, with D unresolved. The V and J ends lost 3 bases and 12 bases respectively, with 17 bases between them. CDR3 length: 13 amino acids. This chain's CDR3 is CASSFGSKGGSFF. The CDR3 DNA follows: TGTGCCAGCAGTTTTGGGAGTAAAGGTGGTTCTTTCTTT.

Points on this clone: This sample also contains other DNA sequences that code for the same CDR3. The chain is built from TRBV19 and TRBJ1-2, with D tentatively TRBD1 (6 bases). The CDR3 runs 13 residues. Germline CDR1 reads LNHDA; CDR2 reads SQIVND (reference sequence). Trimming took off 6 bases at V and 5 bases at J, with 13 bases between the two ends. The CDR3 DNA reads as TGTGCCAGTAGCCCGACAGGCGTGTATGGCTACACCTTC. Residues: CASSPTGVYGYTF.